The 26 T cell receptor beta chains in this list originate from one sample, sequenced in a study of T-cell reconstitution after alpha-beta-depleted transplantation in children. The authors prepared the TCRbeta library with unique molecular identifiers. TCRdb called the PCR reads again in MiXCR, with one record for every CDR3 protein. The sample holds 100,000 or so distinct CDR3 sequences; roughly 7.1% are singletons and the top ten take approximately 16%. This specimen was PBMCs, taken before TCRalphabeta/CD19-depleted stem cell transplant. Receptor source: a boy between 2 and 15 years old with acute lymphoblastic leukemia, due to receive a stem cell transplant.

The chain links TRBV7-9 to TRBJ2-7; D is perhaps TRBD1 (6 bases). Trimming removed 6 bases from V and 4 bases from J, with 22 bases in between. The germline gives CDR1 SEHNR, CDR2 FQNEAQ (reference sequence). CDR3 length equals 16 residues. This CDR3 reads CASSSLGTPPVYEQYF. For the CDR3, the DNA is TGTGCCAGCAGTTCTCTTGGGACACCCCCCGTGTACGAGCAGTACTTC.

Notes on this clonotype: At one end the junction does not follow the germline gene, possibly because of a read error. In nucleotides, the CDR3 is TGCGCCAGCAGCCAAGCGTTGGGAGGGTCCGGGGAGCTTTTTTTT. It yields the protein CASSQALGGSGELFF. The chain recombines TRBV4-1 with TRBJ2-2, with 7 bases matching TRBD2. CDR1 and CDR2 from the germline V gene are MGHRA and YSYEKL. This CDR3 is built from 15 residues.

Many counts were recorded for this clonotype. The V and J genes are TRBV10-3 and TRBJ1-4, with D hard to call. V was trimmed by 6 bases and J by 5 bases, leaving 10 bases between them. Germline V gene sequence: CDR1 ENHRY, CDR2 SYGVKD. The CDR3 covers 13 residues. The CDR3 protein is CAIRDRGNEKLFF. CDR3 DNA sequence: TGTGCCATCAGAGACCGCGGAAATGAAAAACTGTTTTTT.

At least ten counts were recorded for this clonotype. The chain recombines TRBV10-2 with TRBJ2-3; 12 nucleotides match TRBD2. J gave up 6 bases and V 4 bases, and 8 bases lay outside the gene matches. CDR1 WSHSY and CDR2 SAAADI come from the germline V gene. This CDR3 spans 16 amino acids. CDR3 in DNA: TGCGCCAGCAGTGCAGCTAGCGGGGGGGAGCGGGATACGCAGTATTTT. Protein: CASSAASGGERDTQYF.

This clonotype has just a few counts. CDR3 DNA sequence: TGTGCCAGCAGTCCAGGACAGTTTCCCTCTGGGGCCAACGTCCTGACTTTC. Translation: CASSPGQFPSGANVLTF. The chain carries TRBV7-7 and TRBJ2-6, with D maybe TRBD1 (6 bases). Per the germline V gene, CDR1 is SSHAT and CDR2 is FNYEAQ (reference sequence). CDR3 length: 17 residues. Trimming shortened V by 6 bases and J by 0 bases, and 15 bases separated the two germline ends.

The CDR3 bases are TGCAGTGCTAGTGTAGAGACCCAGTACTTC. Amino acid sequence: CSASVETQYF. The chain employs TRBV20-1 and TRBJ2-5; D gene unclear. Germline V gene data show CDR1 as DFQATT and CDR2 as SNEGSKA (reference sequence). Trimming pared 3 bases from V and 4 bases from J, leaving 3 bases between. CDR3 length: 10 residues.

With regard to this clonotype: This could be a read error, since a much larger clone is one nucleotide away. V gene TRBV6-2 or TRBV6-3 combines with J gene TRBJ2-7; the D is unclear. The CDR3 sequence is 17 residues long. Looked up from germline, CDR1 is MNHEY and CDR2 is SVGEGT. V gave up 0 bases and J gave up 3 bases, with 18 bases separating them. CDR3 nucleotide sequence: TGTGCCAGCAGTTACTCGCGGTGCGACGGCTTCTTCTACGAGCAGTACTTC. Amino acid sequence: CASSYSRCDGFFYEQYF.

There are a few counts of this clonotype. The gene calls are TRBV3-1 and TRBJ1-6; weak D call: TRBD1 (6 bases). The CDR3 is made up of 14 amino acids. Germline V gives CDR1 LGHDT, CDR2 YNNKEL (reference sequence). The V gene lost 0 bases and the J gene lost 9 bases, with 9 bases spanning the gap. CDR3 amino acids: CASSQEGTSSPLHF. The CDR3 DNA sequence: TGTGCCAGCAGCCAAGAGGGGACATCTTCACCCCTCCACTTT.

V gene TRBV13 combines with J gene TRBJ2-6, with TRBD1 identical over 8 bases. CDR3 size: 18 residues. From germline, CDR1 is PRHDT and CDR2 FYEKMQ (reference sequence). J was trimmed by 5 bases and V by 2 bases; bases with no gene match: 11. The CDR3 nucleotides read TGTGCCAGCAGCTTATGCAGGGGGCTTGTTAAACGGGCCAACGTCCTGACTTTC. Translation gives CASSLCRGLVKRANVLTF.

This clonotype was observed at least ten times. The chain carries TRBV5-8 and TRBJ2-7, with 12 nucleotides matching TRBD1. Per germline, CDR1 SGHTS and CDR2 YDEGEE. With V trimmed by 2 bases and J by 7 bases, 10 bases remained unmatched. The CDR3 is made up of 16 amino acids. The CDR3 loop reads CASSFTPGTGGGEQYF. CDR3 DNA: TGTGCCAGCAGCTTCACCCCCGGGACAGGGGGCGGAGAGCAGTACTTC.

Concerning this clonotype itself: An end of the junction does not agree with germline; a read error may underlie this. This rearrangement joins TRBV5-1 to TRBJ2-6; unclear D gene. The CDR3 has 14 amino acids. The germline gives CDR1 SGHRS, CDR2 YFSETQ. CDR3 residues: CANSLGSGANVLTF. The CDR3 nucleotides read TGCGCCAACAGCCTGGGCTCTGGGGCCAACGTCCTGACTTTC.

This clonotype turned up a few times. The V gene is TRBV2, the J gene TRBJ2-1, with a possible D match to TRBD1 (6 bases). Per germline, CDR1 SNHLY and CDR2 FYNNEI. Trimming left V 1 base short and J 6 bases short, with 13 bases between. The CDR3 spans 15 residues. CDR3 sequence (DNA): TGTGCCAGCAGTGAAGTAGGGGGACCCCTCAATGAGCAGTTCTTC. It codes for CASSEVGGPLNEQFF.

This clonotype was counted once. This chain links TRBV24-1 with TRBJ2-5; D is ambiguous. V was clipped by 3 bases and J by 2 bases, with 18 bases between them. The CDR3 is made up of 17 amino acids. Germline V gene sequence: CDR1 KGHDR, CDR2 SFDVKD. The CDR3 region is CATSDGRTLPVQETQYF. The DNA for the CDR3 is TGTGCCACCAGTGATGGAAGGACCCTCCCCGTACAAGAGACCCAGTACTTC.

This clonotype appeared a few times. The CDR3 DNA reads as TGTGCCAGCAGTTTGTTTCAGGGAGGGGGTCAGCCCCAGCATTTT. Translated: CASSLFQGGGQPQHF. The chain links TRBV12-3 or TRBV12-4 to TRBJ1-5, with a possible D match to TRBD1 (6 bases). V was cut by 3 bases and J by 6 bases, with 15 bases left in between. The CDR3 extends over 15 amino acids.

The chain couples TRBV7-2 to TRBJ2-1; TRBD2 matches at 7 bases. The trim removed 2 bases at V and 10 bases at J, leaving 8 bases unmatched. Per the germline V gene, CDR1 is SGHTA and CDR2 is FQGNSA. CDR3 length: 14 amino acids. In DNA, the CDR3 is TGTGCCAGCAGCTTACAAAAATGGGGGGGGGAGCAGTTCTTC. Translated: CASSLQKWGGEQFF.

This clonotype has more than one count but fewer than ten. The gene calls are TRBV10-2 and TRBJ2-1, with TRBD2 identical over 9 bases. This CDR3 comprises 18 residues. Germline values: CDR1 WSHSY, CDR2 SAAADI. Unmatched junction bases numbered 13, after V lost 7 bases and J lost 0 bases. The DNA for the CDR3 is TGCGCCAGCATGGGGGCGGGGGGGCGAGACCCCTCCTACAATGAGCAGTTCTTC. This encodes CASMGAGGRDPSYNEQFF.

This clonotype was found a few times. The V gene is TRBV12-3 or TRBV12-4, the J gene TRBJ2-3; D may be TRBD1 (6 bases). This CDR3 is built from 15 residues. V was pared by 6 bases and J by 0 bases, with 13 bases between. This CDR3 is CASSLGQTSTDTQYF. The CDR3, as DNA: TGTGCCAGCAGCCTCGGACAGACTAGCACAGATACGCAGTATTTT.

This clonotype is large within its sample. The chain uses TRBV6-1 and TRBJ2-3; perhaps TRBD1 as D (7 bases). Trimming pared 4 bases from V and 8 bases from J, leaving 13 bases between. This CDR3 has 13 amino acids. Germline CDR1 MNHNS, CDR2 SASEGT. The CDR3 here is CASSALQGGTQYF. For the CDR3, the DNA is TGTGCCAGCAGTGCGCTGCAGGGGGGTACGCAGTATTTT.

This clonotype has a count of ten or more. The chain is built from TRBV11-2 and TRBJ1-4; maybe TRBD1 (6 bases). The CDR3 has 18 amino acids. The V gene's germline CDR1 is SGHAT and CDR2 FQNNGV. Between the trimmed V and J ends, which lost 0 bases and 2 bases, there was a span of 16 bases. Written as DNA, the CDR3 is TGTGCCAGCAGCTTAGACAGTTTCGGCGGACAGACTAATGAAAAACTGTTTTTT. Translated, it gives CASSLDSFGGQTNEKLFF.

This clonotype showed up many times. This chain connects TRBV27 to TRBJ1-6; maybe TRBD1 (5 bases). This CDR3 region has 13 residues. Germline CDR1 and CDR2: MNHEY and SMNVEV (reference sequence). V lost 2 bases and J 11 bases, leaving 10 bases between the germline ends. The CDR3 coding sequence is TGTGCCAGCAGTTTAGGGGGTGAAGCACCCCTCCACTTT. Protein product: CASSLGGEAPLHF.

This clonotype was recorded at least ten times. The gene calls are TRBV10-2 and TRBJ2-7; tentative D call: TRBD1 (5 bases). Looked up from germline, CDR1 is WSHSY and CDR2 is SAAADI. This CDR3 is built from 15 residues. Trimming shortened V by 3 bases and J by 4 bases, and 16 bases separated the two germline ends. CDR3 DNA sequence: TGCGCCAGCAGTGATAGAAGTCAGGGCGTTTACGAGCAGTACTTC. Its protein is CASSDRSQGVYEQYF.

Ten or more counts support this clonotype. The chain joins TRBV2 to TRBJ2-5; 8 bases agree with TRBD2. This CDR3 is built from 15 residues. Germline assignment: CDR1 SNHLY and CDR2 FYNNEI. Trimming took 6 bases from V and 5 from J; bases not matched to a gene: 11. The CDR3 region is CASRPGLGLRETQYF. The DNA for the CDR3 is TGTGCCAGCAGGCCGGGACTAGGGCTGAGGGAGACCCAGTACTTC.

This clonotype appeared a few times. V is TRBV15 and J is TRBJ2-2; 7 bases match TRBD2. The J segment lost 0 bases and the V segment lost 7 bases, leaving 5 bases of the junction unmatched. CDR1 and CDR2 from the germline V gene are LNHNV and YYDKDF (reference sequence). CDR3 length equals 15 residues. The CDR3 DNA reads as TGTGCCACCAAGACCGGGGGGTCGAACACCGGGGAGCTGTTTTTT. Amino acids: CATKTGGSNTGELFF.

This chain connects TRBV2 to TRBJ2-2; D gene ambiguous. V was clipped by 3 bases and J by 4 bases, with 12 bases between them. Germline-derived CDR1 and CDR2 are SNHLY and FYNNEI. CDR3 length: 15 amino acids. Written as DNA, the CDR3 is TGTGCCAGCAGTGACATGGGCAGAACCACCGGGGAGCTGTTTTTT. The encoded protein is CASSDMGRTTGELFF.

This clonotype was detected ten times or more. The rearrangement links TRBV29-1 to TRBJ1-3; 10 bases map to TRBD1. Germline V gives CDR1 SQVTM, CDR2 ANQGSEA. The CDR3 totals 14 residues. V shed 7 bases, J shed 4 bases, and the junction held 7 bases outside the gene matches. The CDR3: CSAETGGSGNTIYF. In DNA form, the CDR3 reads TGCAGCGCCGAGACAGGGGGCTCAGGAAACACCATATATTTT.

This clonotype has more than one count but fewer than ten. The rearrangement links TRBV7-8 to TRBJ2-7, with a weak D call TRBD2 (6 bases). The V end was cut by 1 base, the J end by 0 bases, with 10 bases between. CDR1 is SGHVS, CDR2 FQNEAQ, per germline. The CDR3 consists of 15 residues. The CDR3 loop reads CASSLGAGFSYEQYF. DNA of the CDR3: TGTGCCAGCAGCTTAGGGGCGGGGTTCTCCTACGAGCAGTACTTC. Drawing the rest from reference TRBV7-8 and TRBJ2-7, the complete variable domain is GAGVSQSPRYKVAKRGQDVALRCDPISGHVSLFWYQQALGQGPEFLTYFQNEAQLDKSGLPSDRFFAERPEGSVSTLKIQRTQQEDSAVYLCASSLGAGFSYEQYFGPGTRLTVT.